Listed below are T cell receptor beta chains from one sample, sequenced in a study of cytomegalovirus exposure and HLA in healthy donors. Sequenced by immunoSEQ multiplex PCR; TCRdb stores in-frame clones only, minus some. Of about 180,000 clones in the sample, about 80% were seen once. The sequencing input was PBMCs. The origin of the receptors is a man younger than 45 in good health and CMV-seropositive. CDR3s include the opening cysteine and the closing phenylalanine or tryptophan. The D gene is left open where the match is weak. The size field is filled for only some rows; it gives once, few, many or a size class.

TRBV6-1	few	TRBD1	TRBJ1-2	TGTGCCAGCAGTGCCCTTACAGGGGGTAAGGCTGGCTACACCTTC	CASSALTGGKAGYTF
TRBV5-6	.	TRBD2	TRBJ2-4	TGTGCCAGCAGCTTGGCTGGGAGCGGGATACCCAAAAACATTCAGTACTTC	CASSLAGSGIPKNIQYF
TRBV5-4	.	TRBD1	TRBJ2-7	TGTGCCAGCAGCCTACGGGACAGGGGACTCGAGCAGTACTTC	CASSLRDRGLEQYF
TRBV19	.	TRBD1	TRBJ2-7	TGTGCCAGTAGTATCTCCGGGACAGGGAACTACGAGCAGTACTTC	CASSISGTGNYEQYF
TRBV19	.	.	TRBJ2-6	TGTGCCAGTAGTATAAACGAAGCGGGCTCTGGGGCCAACGTCCTGACTTTC	CASSINEAGSGANVLTF
TRBV7-8	.	TRBD1	TRBJ1-1	TGTGCCAGCAGCTCGGGACAGGGGGTCACTGAAGCTTTCTTT	CASSSGQGVTEAFF
TRBV29-1	.	.	TRBJ2-7	TGCAGCGCCGCGACAGGGAGGCACGAGCAGTACTTC	CSAATGRHEQYF
TRBV5-5	.	.	TRBJ2-6	TGTGCCAGCAGCTTCTGGCAGGATGGTGGGGCCAACGTCCTGACTTTC	CASSFWQDGGANVLTF
TRBV28	.	.	TRBJ2-7	TGTGCCAGGTACAATCTGGGGTCCACTGGGAGGAACTACGAGCAGTACTTC	CARYNLGSTGRNYEQYF
TRBV7-9	.	.	TRBJ2-7	TGTGCCAGCAGTCCTAAGTGGCCGGCACCTAGTAAGCAGTACTTC	CASSPKWPAPSKQYF
TRBV11-3	.	.	TRBJ1-1	TGTGCCAGCAGCTTAACGGGGGGGGCCAACACTGAAGCTTTCTTT	CASSLTGGANTEAFF
TRBV11-2	.	.	TRBJ2-2	TGTGCCAGCAGCCTGACTCGAGGGGGAAACACCGGGGAGCTGTTTTTT	CASSLTRGGNTGELFF
TRBV5-4	.	TRBD2	TRBJ2-7	TGTGCCAGCAGCTTGCGGGGACTCGGGAGGTACGAGCAGTACTTC	CASSLRGLGRYEQYF
TRBV30	.	.	TRBJ1-1	TGTGCCTGGAGTGCAGGGCCACCCAACACTGAAGCTTTCTTT	CAWSAGPPNTEAFF
TRBV4-1	.	TRBD2	TRBJ2-3	TGCGCCAGCAGGCGCAGCGGGGGACCCGGGGCAGATACGCAGTATTTT	CASRRSGGPGADTQYF
TRBV5-1	.	TRBD2	TRBJ2-2	TGCGCCAGCAGCTTTAGCGGGAGGGACGACGGGGAGCTGTTTTTT	CASSFSGRDDGELFF
TRBV9	.	.	TRBJ2-1	TGTGCCAGCAGCGTAGGGGCGGCCCCCGGGGATGAGCAGTTCTTC	CASSVGAAPGDEQFF
TRBV6-4	.	.	TRBJ1-4	TGTGCCAGCAGTTACTCGAAATCAGGGCTAGGGGAAAAACTGTTTTTT	CASSYSKSGLGEKLFF
TRBV2	large	TRBD2	TRBJ2-1	TGTGCCAGCCGGGACAGGGGGACTAGCGGGAGGGGTGATGAGCAGTTCTTC	CASRDRGTSGRGDEQFF
TRBV6-6	.	.	TRBJ2-7	TGTGCCAGCACAGACTTCTCCTACGAGCAGTACTTC	CASTDFSYEQYF
TRBV6-6	.	TRBD1	TRBJ2-5	TGTGCCAGCAGGGAGGGACAGGGGCATACGGAGACCCAGTACTTC	CASREGQGHTETQYF
TRBV7-2	.	.	TRBJ1-2	TGTGCCAGCAGCTTACAGGGAGGTCCATCTCGGGGGTATGGCTACACCTTC	CASSLQGGPSRGYGYTF
TRBV5-1	.	.	TRBJ1-6	TGCGCCAGCAGCTCGTGGGGGGGGACTTTTAATTCACCCCTCCACTTT	CASSSWGGTFNSPLHF
TRBV19	.	.	TRBJ2-3	TGTGCCAGTAGTATTAGGGGGAGTATCACAGATACGCAGTATTTT	CASSIRGSITDTQYF
TRBV2	.	TRBD2	TRBJ2-5	TGTGCCAGCGGGGGGGAGGGGGAGACCCAGTACTTC	CASGGEGETQYF
TRBV5-1	.	TRBD1	TRBJ1-4	TGCGCCAGCAGCCCGGACAGGGGGAATGAAAAACTGTTTTTT	CASSPDRGNEKLFF
TRBV4-3	.	.	TRBJ1-2	TGCGCCAGCAGCCAGGACCAGGGTTATGGCTACACCTTC	CASSQDQGYGYTF
TRBV25-1	.	.	TRBJ2-3	TGTGCCAGCAGTGACCCCGGGAGAGGTAGGGCAGCTACGCAGTATTTT	CASSDPGRGRAATQYF
TRBV6-1	.	TRBD2	TRBJ2-1	TGTGCCAGCTCGGGACTAGCGGGTGGATACAATGAGCAGTTCTTC	CASSGLAGGYNEQFF
TRBV7-9	.	TRBD2	TRBJ2-2	TGTGCCAGCAGCTTAGCGAGGACTAGCGGGACCACCGGGGAGCTGTTTTTT	CASSLARTSGTTGELFF
TRBV7-9	few	TRBD2	TRBJ2-1	TGTGCCAGCAGCTTAATCAGCGGGAAACACAATGAGCAGTTCTTC	CASSLISGKHNEQFF
TRBV10-1	.	TRBD1	TRBJ1-6	TGCGCCAGCAGTGATTCGGGACAGGGGTTTTGGCAGAATTCACCCCTCCACTTT	CASSDSGQGFWQNSPLHF
TRBV11-3	.	TRBD1	TRBJ1-2	TGTGCCAGCAGCTTGAGACAGGGGGCGGAGGATGGCTACACCTTC	CASSLRQGAEDGYTF
TRBV2	few	.	TRBJ1-5	TGTGCCAGCAGTGAAAAAAGGGGGAAATCAGGCAATCAGCCCCAGCATTTT	CASSEKRGKSGNQPQHF
TRBV7-9	.	TRBD1	TRBJ1-4	TGTTCCAGCAGCATATGGGGGACAGGGGATGAAAAACTGTTTTTT	CSSSIWGTGDEKLFF
TRBV18	.	.	TRBJ2-3	TGTGCCAGCTCACCACCTAACACAGATACGCAGTATTTT	CASSPPNTDTQYF
TRBV7-9	.	.	TRBJ2-4	TGTGCCAGCAGCTTAGATCTCACCGGCGGGGCCAAAAACATTCGGTACTTC	CASSLDLTGGAKNIRYF
TRBV7-9	.	.	TRBJ1-1	TGTGCCAGCGTAGTGGTTCAGGGGAACACTGAAGCTTTCTTT	CASVVVQGNTEAFF
TRBV7-8	.	TRBD2	TRBJ2-7	TGTGCCAGCAGCTACGGACTAGCGGGTACCTACGAGCAGTACTTC	CASSYGLAGTYEQYF
TRBV7-9	.	.	TRBJ1-3	TGTGCCAGCAGCTTAGCTTTGGGACAAGGCACCATATATTTT	CASSLALGQGTIYF
TRBV15	.	.	TRBJ1-4	TGTGCCACCAGCAGAGATTTTTTTCCGGGAACTAATGAAAAACTGTTTTTT	CATSRDFFPGTNEKLFF
TRBV19	few	TRBD1	TRBJ1-3	TGTGCCAGTTCCCAGAGACTCAGGGGGCAAGACCCTGGAAACACCATATATTTT	CASSQRLRGQDPGNTIYF
TRBV7-3	.	.	TRBJ1-6	TGTGCCAGCAGCTTAGGTGCGAATTCACCCCTCCACTTT	CASSLGANSPLHF
TRBV27	once	.	TRBJ1-5	TGTGCCAGCAGTTTTCGGTCCGGGGGGCACGGCGGCAATCAGCCCCAGCATTTT	CASSFRSGGHGGNQPQHF
TRBV7-9	few	TRBD1	TRBJ1-1	TGTGCCAGCAGCCCCAGGACAGGTAACACTGAAGCTTTCTTT	CASSPRTGNTEAFF
TRBV12-5	.	.	TRBJ2-3	TGTGCTAGTGCCCAGAGGGCGCGAGGGCACAGCGATACGCAGTATTTT	CASAQRARGHSDTQYF
TRBV6-5	once	.	TRBJ1-1	TGTGCCAGCAGTCGCCCGGGACACTCGAACACTGAAGCTTTCTTT	CASSRPGHSNTEAFF
TRBV11-2	few	TRBD2	TRBJ2-3	TGTGCCAGCAGCTCCCGCGGGGGGACCACCGGGGATACGCAGTATTTT	CASSSRGGTTGDTQYF
TRBV6-1	.	TRBD1	TRBJ1-5	TGTGCCAGCCGAGAAGACAGGGCAAGGCAGCCCCAGCATTTT	CASREDRARQPQHF
TRBV29-1	.	.	TRBJ2-1	TGCAGCGTTGGCCCATTACTAGGCCATGAGCAGTTCTTC	CSVGPLLGHEQFF
TRBV2	.	.	TRBJ1-5	TGTGCCAGCAGTGGAGGAACCCCCGAGGGGCCCCAGCATTTT	CASSGGTPEGPQHF
TRBV6-1	.	.	TRBJ1-1	TGTGCCAGCAGTGAACGGCCCGGAAGATCGGGTGAAGCTTTCTTT	CASSERPGRSGEAFF
TRBV27	.	TRBD1	TRBJ1-5	TGTGCCAGCAGGACAGGGGGCGAGAGCAATCAGCCCCAGCATTTT	CASRTGGESNQPQHF